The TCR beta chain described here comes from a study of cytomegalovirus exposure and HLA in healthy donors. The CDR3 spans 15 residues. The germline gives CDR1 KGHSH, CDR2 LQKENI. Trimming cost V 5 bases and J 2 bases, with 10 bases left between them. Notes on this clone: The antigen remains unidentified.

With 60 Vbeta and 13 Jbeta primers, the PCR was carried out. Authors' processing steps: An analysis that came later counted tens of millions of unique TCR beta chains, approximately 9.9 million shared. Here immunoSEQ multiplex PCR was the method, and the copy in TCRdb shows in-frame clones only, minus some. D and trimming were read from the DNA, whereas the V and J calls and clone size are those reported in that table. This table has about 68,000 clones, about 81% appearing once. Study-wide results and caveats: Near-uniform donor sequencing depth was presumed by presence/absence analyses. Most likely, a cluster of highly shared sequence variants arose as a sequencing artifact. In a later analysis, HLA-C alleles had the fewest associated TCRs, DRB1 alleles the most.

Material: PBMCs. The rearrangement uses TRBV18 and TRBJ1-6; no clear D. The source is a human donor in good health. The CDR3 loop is CASSKDSAYNSPLHF. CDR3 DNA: TGTGCCAGCTCAAAGGACTCAGCCTATAATTCACCCCTCCACTTT. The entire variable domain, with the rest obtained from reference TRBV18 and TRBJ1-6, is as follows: NAGVMQNPRHLVRRRGQEARLRCSPMKGHSHVYWYRQLPEEGLKFMVYLQKENIIDESGMPKERFSAEFPKEGPSILRIQQVVRGDSAAYFCASSKDSAYNSPLHFGNGTRLTVT.